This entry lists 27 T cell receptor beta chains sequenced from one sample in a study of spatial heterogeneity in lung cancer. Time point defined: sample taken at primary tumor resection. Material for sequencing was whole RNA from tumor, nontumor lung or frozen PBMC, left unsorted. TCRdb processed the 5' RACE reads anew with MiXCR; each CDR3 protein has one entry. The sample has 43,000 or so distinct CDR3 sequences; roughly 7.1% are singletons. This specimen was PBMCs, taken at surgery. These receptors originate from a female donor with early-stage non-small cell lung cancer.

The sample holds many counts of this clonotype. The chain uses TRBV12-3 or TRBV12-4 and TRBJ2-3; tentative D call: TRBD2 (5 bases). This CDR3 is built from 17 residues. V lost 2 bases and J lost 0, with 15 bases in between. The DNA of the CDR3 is TGTGCCAGCAGTTTATGGGCTAGCAGCACTAGCACAGATACGCAGTATTTT. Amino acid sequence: CASSLWASSTSTDTQYF.

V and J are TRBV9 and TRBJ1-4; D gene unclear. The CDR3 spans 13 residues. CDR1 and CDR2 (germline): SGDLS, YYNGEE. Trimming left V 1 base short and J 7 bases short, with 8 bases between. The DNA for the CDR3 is TGTGCCAGCAGCGTACGCGAAGGTGAAAAACTGTTTTTT. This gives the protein CASSVREGEKLFF.

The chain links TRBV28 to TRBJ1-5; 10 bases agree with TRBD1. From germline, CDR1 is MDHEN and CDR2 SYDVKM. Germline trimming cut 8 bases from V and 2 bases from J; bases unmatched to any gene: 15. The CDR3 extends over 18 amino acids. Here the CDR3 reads CASGIPGQGTFGNQPQHF. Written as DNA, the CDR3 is TGTGCCAGCGGGATACCGGGACAGGGGACCTTTGGCAATCAGCCCCAGCATTTT.

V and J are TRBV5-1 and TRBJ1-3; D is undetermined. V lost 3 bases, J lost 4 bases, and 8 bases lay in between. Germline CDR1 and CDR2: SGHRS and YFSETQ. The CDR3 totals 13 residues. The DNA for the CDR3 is TGCGCCAGCAGCTCGACTGGCGGAAACACCATATATTTT. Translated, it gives CASSSTGGNTIYF.

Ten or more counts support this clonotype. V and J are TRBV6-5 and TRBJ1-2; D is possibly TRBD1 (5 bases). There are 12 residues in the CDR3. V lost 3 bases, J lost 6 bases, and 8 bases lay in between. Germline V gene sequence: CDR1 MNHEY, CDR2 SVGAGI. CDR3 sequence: CASSYLGDGYTF. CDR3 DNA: TGTGCCAGCAGTTATCTGGGGGATGGCTACACCTTC.

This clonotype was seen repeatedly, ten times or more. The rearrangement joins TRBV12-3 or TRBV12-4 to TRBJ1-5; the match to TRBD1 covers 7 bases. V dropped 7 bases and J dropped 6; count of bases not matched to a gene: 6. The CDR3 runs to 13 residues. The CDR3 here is CASTTGATQPQHF. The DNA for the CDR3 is TGTGCCAGCACTACAGGGGCCACTCAGCCCCAGCATTTT.

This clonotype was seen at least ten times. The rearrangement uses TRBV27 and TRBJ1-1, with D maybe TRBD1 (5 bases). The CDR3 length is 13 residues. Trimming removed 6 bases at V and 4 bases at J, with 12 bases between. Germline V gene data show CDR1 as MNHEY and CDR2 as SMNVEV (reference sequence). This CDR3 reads CASSRVSGTEAFF. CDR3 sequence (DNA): TGTGCCAGCAGCAGGGTCTCGGGCACTGAAGCTTTCTTT.

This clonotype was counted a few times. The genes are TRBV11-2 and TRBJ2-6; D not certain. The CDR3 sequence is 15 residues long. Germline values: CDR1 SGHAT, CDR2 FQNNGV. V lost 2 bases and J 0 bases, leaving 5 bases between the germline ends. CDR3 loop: CASSLRVSGANVLTF. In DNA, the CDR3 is TGTGCCAGCAGCTTAAGGGTCTCTGGGGCCAACGTCCTGACTTTC.

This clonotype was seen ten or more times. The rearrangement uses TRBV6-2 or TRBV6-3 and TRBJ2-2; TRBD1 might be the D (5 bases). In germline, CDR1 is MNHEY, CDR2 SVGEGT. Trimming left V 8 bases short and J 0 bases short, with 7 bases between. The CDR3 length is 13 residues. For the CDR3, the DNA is TGTGCCAGCCGGACAACGAACACCGGGGAGCTGTTTTTT. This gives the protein CASRTTNTGELFF.

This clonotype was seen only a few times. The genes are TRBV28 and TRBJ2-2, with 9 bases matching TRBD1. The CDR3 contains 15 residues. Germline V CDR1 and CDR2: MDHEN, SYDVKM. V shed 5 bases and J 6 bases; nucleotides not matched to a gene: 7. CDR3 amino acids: CASSGSGTGSGELFF. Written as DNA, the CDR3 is TGTGCCAGCAGTGGCTCCGGGACAGGGTCCGGGGAGCTGTTTTTT.

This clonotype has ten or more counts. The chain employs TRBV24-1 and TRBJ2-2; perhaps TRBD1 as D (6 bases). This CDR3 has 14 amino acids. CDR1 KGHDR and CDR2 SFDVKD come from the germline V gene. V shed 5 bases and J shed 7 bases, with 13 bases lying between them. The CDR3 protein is CATSGSGANGELFF. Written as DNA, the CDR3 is TGTGCCACCAGTGGATCAGGGGCGAACGGGGAGCTGTTTTTT.

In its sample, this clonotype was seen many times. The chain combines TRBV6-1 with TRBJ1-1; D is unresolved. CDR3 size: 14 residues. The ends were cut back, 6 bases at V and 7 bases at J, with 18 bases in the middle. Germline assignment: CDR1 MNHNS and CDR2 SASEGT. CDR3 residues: CASRVSLQASEAFF. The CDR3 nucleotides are TGTGCCAGCAGAGTGAGTCTTCAGGCCAGTGAAGCTTTCTTT.

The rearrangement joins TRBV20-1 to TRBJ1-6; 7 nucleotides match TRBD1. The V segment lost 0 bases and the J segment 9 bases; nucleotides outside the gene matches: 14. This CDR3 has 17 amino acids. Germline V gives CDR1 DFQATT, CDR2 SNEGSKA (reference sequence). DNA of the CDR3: TGCAGTGCTAGAGATTCATCCAGGACAGGTTCACCTTCACCCCTCCACTTT. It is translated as CSARDSSRTGSPSPLHF.

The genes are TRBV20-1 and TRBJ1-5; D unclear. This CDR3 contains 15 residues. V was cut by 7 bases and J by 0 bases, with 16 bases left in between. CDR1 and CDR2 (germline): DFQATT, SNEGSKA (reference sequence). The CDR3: CSVSAEEYSNQPQHF. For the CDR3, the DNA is TGCAGTGTATCCGCGGAGGAATATAGCAATCAGCCCCAGCATTTT.

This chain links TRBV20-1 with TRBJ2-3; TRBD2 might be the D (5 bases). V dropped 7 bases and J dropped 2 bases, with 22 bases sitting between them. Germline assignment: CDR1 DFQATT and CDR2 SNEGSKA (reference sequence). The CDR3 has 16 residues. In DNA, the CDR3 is TGCAGTGTTAAAAAAGGGAGCTTAACATTCACAGATACGCAGTATTTT. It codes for CSVKKGSLTFTDTQYF.

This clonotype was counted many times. Here the CDR3 reads CASRNVAGYGYTF. CDR3 DNA sequence: TGTGCCAGCAGAAACGTTGCGGGCTATGGCTACACCTTC. This chain connects TRBV6-6 to TRBJ1-2, with D uncertain. V lost 6 bases and J lost 4, with 12 bases in between. This CDR3 region has 13 residues. CDR1 is MNHNY and CDR2 is SVGAGI in the germline V gene (reference sequence).

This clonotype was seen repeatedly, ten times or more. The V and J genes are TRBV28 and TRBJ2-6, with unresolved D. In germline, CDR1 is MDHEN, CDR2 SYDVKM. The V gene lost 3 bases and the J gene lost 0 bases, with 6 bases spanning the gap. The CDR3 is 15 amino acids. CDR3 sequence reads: CASSFSYSGANVLTF. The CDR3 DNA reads TGTGCCAGCAGTTTCTCGTACTCTGGGGCCAACGTCCTGACTTTC.

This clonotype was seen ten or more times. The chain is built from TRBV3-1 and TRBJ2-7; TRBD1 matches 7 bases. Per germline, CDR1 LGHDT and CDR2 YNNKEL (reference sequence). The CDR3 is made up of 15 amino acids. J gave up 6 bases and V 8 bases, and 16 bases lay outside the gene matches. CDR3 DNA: TGTGCCAGCCGCATCACAGGGGAAATAGGGAGCGAGCAGTACTTC. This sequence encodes CASRITGEIGSEQYF.

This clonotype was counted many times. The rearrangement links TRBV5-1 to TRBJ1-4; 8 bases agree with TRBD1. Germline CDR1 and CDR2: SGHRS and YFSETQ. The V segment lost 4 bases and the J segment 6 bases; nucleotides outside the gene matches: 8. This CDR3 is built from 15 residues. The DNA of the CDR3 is TGCGCCAGCAGCCCTCAGACAGGGGAACATGAAAAACTGTTTTTT. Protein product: CASSPQTGEHEKLFF.

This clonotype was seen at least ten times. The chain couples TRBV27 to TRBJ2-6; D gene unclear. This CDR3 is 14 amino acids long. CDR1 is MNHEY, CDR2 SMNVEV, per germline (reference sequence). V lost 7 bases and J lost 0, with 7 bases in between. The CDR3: CASKPASGANVLTF. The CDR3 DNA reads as TGTGCCAGCAAACCCGCCTCTGGGGCCAACGTCCTGACTTTC. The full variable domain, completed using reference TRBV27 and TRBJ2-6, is EAQVTQNPRYLITVTGKKLTVTCSQNMNHEYMSWYRQDPGLGLRQIYYSMNVEVTDKGDVPEGYKVSRKEKRNFPLILESPSPNQTSLYFCASKPASGANVLTFGAGSRLTVL.

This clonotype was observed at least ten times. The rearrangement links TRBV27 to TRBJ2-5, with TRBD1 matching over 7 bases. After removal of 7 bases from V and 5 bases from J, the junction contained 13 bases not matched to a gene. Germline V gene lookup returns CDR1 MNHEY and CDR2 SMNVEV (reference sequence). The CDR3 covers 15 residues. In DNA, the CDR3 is TGTGCCAGCACCTTTACAGGGGCCTTAAGGGAGACCCAGTACTTC. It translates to CASTFTGALRETQYF.

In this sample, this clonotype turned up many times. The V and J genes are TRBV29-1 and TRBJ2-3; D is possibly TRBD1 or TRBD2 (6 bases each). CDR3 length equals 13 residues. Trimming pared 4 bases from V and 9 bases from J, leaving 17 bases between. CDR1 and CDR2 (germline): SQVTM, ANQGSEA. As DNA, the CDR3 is TGCAGCGTTGGACAGGTACTAGCAAACACGCAGTATTTT. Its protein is CSVGQVLANTQYF.

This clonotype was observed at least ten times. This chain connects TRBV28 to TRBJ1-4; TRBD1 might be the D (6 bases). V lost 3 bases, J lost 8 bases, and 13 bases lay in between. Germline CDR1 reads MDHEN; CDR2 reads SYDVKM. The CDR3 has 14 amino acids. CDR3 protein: CASSFAGAGEKLFF. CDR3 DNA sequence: TGTGCCAGCAGTTTCGCGGGGGCGGGCGAAAAACTGTTTTTT.

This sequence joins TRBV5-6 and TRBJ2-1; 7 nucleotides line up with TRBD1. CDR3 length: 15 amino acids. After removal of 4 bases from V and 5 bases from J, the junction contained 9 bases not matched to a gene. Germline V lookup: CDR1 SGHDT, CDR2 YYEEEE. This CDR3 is CASSRTGQSNNEQFF. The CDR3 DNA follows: TGTGCCAGCAGCCGTACGGGACAGAGTAACAATGAGCAGTTCTTC.

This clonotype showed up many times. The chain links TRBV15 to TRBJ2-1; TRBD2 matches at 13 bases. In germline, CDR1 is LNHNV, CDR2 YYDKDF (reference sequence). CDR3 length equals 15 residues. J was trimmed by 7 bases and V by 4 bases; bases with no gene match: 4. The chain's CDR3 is CATSTPGLAGNEQFF. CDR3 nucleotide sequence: TGTGCCACCAGCACGCCGGGACTAGCGGGGAATGAGCAGTTCTTC.

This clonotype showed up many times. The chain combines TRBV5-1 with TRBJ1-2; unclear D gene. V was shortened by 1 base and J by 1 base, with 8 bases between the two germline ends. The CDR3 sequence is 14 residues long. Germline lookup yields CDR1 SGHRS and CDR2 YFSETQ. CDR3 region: CASSLTARNYGYTF. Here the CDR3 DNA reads TGCGCCAGCAGCTTGACAGCCCGTAACTATGGCTACACCTTC.

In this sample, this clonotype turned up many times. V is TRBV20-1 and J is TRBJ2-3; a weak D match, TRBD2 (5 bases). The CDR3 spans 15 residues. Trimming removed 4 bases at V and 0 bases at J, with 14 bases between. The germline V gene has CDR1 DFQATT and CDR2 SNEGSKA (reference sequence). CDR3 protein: CSATRLRASTDTQYF. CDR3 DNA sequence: TGCAGTGCTACCCGACTGCGGGCTAGCACAGATACGCAGTATTTT.